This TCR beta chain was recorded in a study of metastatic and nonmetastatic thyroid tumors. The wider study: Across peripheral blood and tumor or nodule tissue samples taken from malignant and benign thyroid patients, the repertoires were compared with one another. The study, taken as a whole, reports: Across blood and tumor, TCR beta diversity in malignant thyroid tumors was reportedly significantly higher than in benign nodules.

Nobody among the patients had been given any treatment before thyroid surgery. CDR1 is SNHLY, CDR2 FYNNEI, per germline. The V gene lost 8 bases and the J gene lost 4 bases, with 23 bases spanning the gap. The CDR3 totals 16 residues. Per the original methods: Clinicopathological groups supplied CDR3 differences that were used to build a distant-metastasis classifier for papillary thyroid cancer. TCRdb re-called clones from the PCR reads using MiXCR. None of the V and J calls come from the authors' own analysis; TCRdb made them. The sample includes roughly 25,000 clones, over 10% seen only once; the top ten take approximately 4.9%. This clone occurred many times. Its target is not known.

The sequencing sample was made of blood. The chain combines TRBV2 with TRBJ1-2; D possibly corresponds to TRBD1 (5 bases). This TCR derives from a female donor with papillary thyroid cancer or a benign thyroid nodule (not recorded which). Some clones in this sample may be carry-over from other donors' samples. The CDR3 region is CASHNLGRGYIYGYTF. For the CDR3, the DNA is TGTGCCAGCCATAATCTTGGTCGGGGGTACATCTATGGCTACACCTTC.